The 12 T cell receptor beta chains reported below all come from one sample, sequenced in a study of cytomegalovirus exposure and HLA in healthy donors. Researchers ran the PCR with 60 Vbeta and 13 Jbeta primers. Only in-frame clones appear in the TCRdb table, and some are missing; sequencing was by immunoSEQ multiplex PCR. The data contain more than 100,000 clones, about 76% of them singletons. The specimen sequenced was PBMCs. The source of these receptors is a woman aged 40 to 55 in good health and CMV-seronegative.

This rearrangement joins TRBV13 to TRBJ1-6; TRBD1 agrees at 7 bases. Per germline, CDR1 PRHDT and CDR2 FYEKMQ (reference sequence). The CDR3 loop spans 15 amino acids. Trimming removed 5 bases from V and 6 bases from J; junction bases left unmatched: 7. The CDR3 reads CASSPDRAPNSPLHF. CDR3 in DNA: TGTGCCAGCAGCCCCGACAGGGCACCTAATTCACCCCTCCACTTT.

The chain links TRBV4-1 to TRBJ1-3, with TRBD1 as a possible D gene (6 bases). Trimming pared 0 bases from V and 0 bases from J, leaving 12 bases between. Germline V CDR1 and CDR2: MGHRA, YSYEKL. The CDR3 is made up of 17 amino acids. The DNA of the CDR3 is TGCGCCAGCAGCCAAGATTGGTCGGACAGCTCTGGAAACACCATATATTTT. Protein: CASSQDWSDSSGNTIYF.

The rearrangement joins TRBV6-5 to TRBJ1-2; perhaps TRBD1 as D (6 bases). CDR3 length: 13 amino acids. V lost 5 bases and J 4 bases, leaving 11 bases between the germline ends. CDR1 MNHEY and CDR2 SVGAGI come from the germline V gene. The CDR3: CASSTTGPYGYTF. CDR3 sequence (DNA): TGTGCCAGCAGTACGACAGGCCCCTATGGCTACACCTTC.

This clone was detected a few times. The chain carries TRBV2 and TRBJ2-1; D is uncertain. The germline V and J ends were trimmed by 2 bases and 2 bases, with 13 bases remaining between them. The CDR3 length is 16 residues. CDR1 and CDR2 (germline): SNHLY, FYNNEI. The CDR3 bases are TGTGCCAGCAGTGAAATGACCCTGGGCGCCTACAATGAGCAGTTCTTC. Translation: CASSEMTLGAYNEQFF. The full variable domain, its missing parts supplied by reference TRBV2 and TRBJ2-1, is EPEVTQTPSHQVTQMGQEVILRCVPISNHLYFYWYRQILGQKVEFLVSFYNNEISEKSEIFDDQFSVERPDGSNFTLKIRSTKLEDSAMYFCASSEMTLGAYNEQFFGPGTRLTVL.

The count of this clone is one. The gene calls are TRBV27 and TRBJ1-6; the D is unclear. CDR3 length: 16 residues. Germline CDR1 reads MNHEY; CDR2 reads SMNVEV (reference sequence). V shed 3 bases and J shed 9 bases, with 18 bases lying between them. The CDR3, as DNA: TGTGCCAGCAGTTTTTCCCCGGTCCGGAGGTCTTCACCCCTCCACTTT. The encoded protein is CASSFSPVRRSSPLHF.

This clone was counted once. This rearrangement joins TRBV7-8 to TRBJ1-2; 9 bases agree with TRBD1. With 3 bases clipped from V and 3 bases from J, the junction kept 5 bases outside the gene matches. The germline V gene encodes CDR1 SGHVS and CDR2 FQNEAQ. This CDR3 has 15 amino acids. In DNA, the CDR3 is TGTGCCAGCAGCTTTACAGGGGGCGCATACTATGGCTACACCTTC. As protein: CASSFTGGAYYGYTF. The full variable domain, rest sourced from reference TRBV7-8 and TRBJ1-2, is GAGVSQSPRYKVAKRGQDVALRCDPISGHVSLFWYQQALGQGPEFLTYFQNEAQLDKSGLPSDRFFAERPEGSVSTLKIQRTQQEDSAVYLCASSFTGGAYYGYTFGSGTRLTVV.

Details on this clone: An end of the junction does not agree with germline; a read error may underlie this. This chain joins TRBV27 and TRBJ1-2; possibly TRBD1 for D (6 bases). In germline, CDR1 is MNHEY, CDR2 SMNVEV (reference sequence). CDR3 length: 14 residues. DNA for the CDR3: TGTGCCGGCAGTACAGGGTCCCTAGGGAATGGCTACACCTTC. Its protein product is CAGSTGSLGNGYTF.

CDR3 amino acids: CASSPGSPSQPQHF. CDR3 sequence (DNA): TGTGCCAGCAGTCCGGGGTCCCCCTCCCAGCCCCAGCATTTT. J is TRBJ1-5 and V is TRBV6-6; no firm D call. Trimming cost V 5 bases and J 7 bases, with 15 bases left between them. Germline lookup yields CDR1 MNHNY and CDR2 SVGAGI (reference sequence). The CDR3 runs 14 residues.

CDR3: CASSGQRIYNEQFF. DNA of the CDR3: TGTGCCAGCAGCGGACAGCGTATTTACAATGAGCAGTTCTTC. The chain couples TRBV7-8 to TRBJ2-1; a possible D gene is TRBD1 (6 bases). This CDR3 is 14 amino acids long. CDR1 is SGHVS, CDR2 FQNEAQ, per germline. V was trimmed by 5 bases and J by 4 bases, leaving 12 bases between them.

The chain uses TRBV10-1 and TRBJ2-5; 8 bases match TRBD1. This CDR3 is 16 amino acids long. Germline V gene lookup returns CDR1 WNHNN and CDR2 SYGVQD (reference sequence). Trimming took 3 bases from V and 4 from J; bases not matched to a gene: 10. Written as DNA, the CDR3 is TGCGCCAGCAGTGAAGGACAGGGTGTTTTTGCAGAGACCCAGTACTTC. Amino acid sequence: CASSEGQGVFAETQYF.

The V gene is TRBV19, the J gene TRBJ1-1; D gene ambiguous. The germline CDR1 and CDR2 sequences are LNHDA and SQIVND (reference sequence). With 3 bases removed from V and 4 bases from J, the gap between germline ends came to 12 bases. The CDR3 sequence is 14 residues long. The CDR3 spells CASSIISGSTEAFF. In DNA form, the CDR3 reads TGTGCCAGTAGTATCATCTCAGGTTCCACTGAAGCTTTCTTT. Combining the CDR3 with reference TRBV19 and TRBJ1-1 gives the whole variable domain DGGITQSPKYLFRKEGQNVTLSCEQNLNHDAMYWYRQDPGQGLRLIYYSQIVNDFQKGDIAEGYSVSREKKESFPLTVTSAQKNPTAFYLCASSIISGSTEAFFGQGTRLTVV.

The gene calls are TRBV5-6 and TRBJ2-1; D perhaps matches TRBD1 (5 bases). The CDR3 covers 14 residues. V shed 4 bases and J shed 0 bases, with 8 bases lying between them. The germline CDR1 and CDR2 sequences are SGHDT and YYEEEE. Here the CDR3 DNA reads TGTGCCAGCAGCCGACAGAGCTCCTACAATGAGCAGTTCTTC. As protein: CASSRQSSYNEQFF. Full variable domain (remainder filled in from reference TRBV5-6 and TRBJ2-1): DAGVTQSPTHLIKTRGQQVTLRCSPKSGHDTVSWYQQALGQGPQFIFQYYEEEERQRGNFPDRFSGHQFPNYSSELNVNALLLGDSALYLCASSRQSSYNEQFFGPGTRLTVL.